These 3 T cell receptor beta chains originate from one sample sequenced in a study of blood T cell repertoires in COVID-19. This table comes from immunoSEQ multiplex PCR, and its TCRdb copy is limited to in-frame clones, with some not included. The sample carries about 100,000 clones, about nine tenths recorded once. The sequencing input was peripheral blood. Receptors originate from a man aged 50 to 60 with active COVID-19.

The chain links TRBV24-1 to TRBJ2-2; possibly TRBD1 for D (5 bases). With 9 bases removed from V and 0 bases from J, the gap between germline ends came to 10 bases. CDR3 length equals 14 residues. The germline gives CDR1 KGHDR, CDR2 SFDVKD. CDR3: CATSGRANTGELFF. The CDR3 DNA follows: TGTGCCACCTCGGGCAGGGCGAACACCGGGGAGCTGTTTTTT.

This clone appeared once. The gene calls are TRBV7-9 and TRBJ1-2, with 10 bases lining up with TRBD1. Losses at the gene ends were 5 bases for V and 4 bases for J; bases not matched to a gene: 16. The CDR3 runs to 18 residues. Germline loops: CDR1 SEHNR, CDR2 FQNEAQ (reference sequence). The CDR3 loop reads CASSHPGQGPLRGYGYTF. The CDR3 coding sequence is TGTGCCAGCAGCCACCCGGGACAGGGGCCTCTCCGGGGCTATGGCTACACCTTC.

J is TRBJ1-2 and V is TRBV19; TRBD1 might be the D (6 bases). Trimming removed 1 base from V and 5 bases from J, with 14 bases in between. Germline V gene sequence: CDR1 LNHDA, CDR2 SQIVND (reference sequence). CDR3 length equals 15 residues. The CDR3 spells CASSIAPSGTYGYTF. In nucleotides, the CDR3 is TGTGCCAGTAGTATAGCACCCTCCGGGACATATGGCTACACCTTC.